Given below is one T cell receptor (beta chain) in context. Per the authors' pipeline: Amplification of reference gene primers was used by the study to estimate nucleated cell counts. Sequenced by immunoSEQ multiplex PCR; TCRdb stores in-frame clones only, minus some. Clone size and V and J calls were adopted from that table, with D and trimming inferred from the DNA. This sample has a few hundred thousand clones, with 84% found just once. This entry is derived from a study of blood T cell repertoires in COVID-19. In the study overall: Italy, Spain and the United States were the sources of the convalescent and acute COVID-19 samples. PBMCs, B-cell-depleted T cells, or T cells were the source of the cDNA or gDNA that made up the material.

Sequencing was carried out using peripheral blood. This receptor was taken from a woman in her thirties or forties who had recovered from COVID-19.

CDR3 region: CATSRDRISGETQYF. The CDR3 region has the DNA TGTGCCACCAGCAGAGATCGGATTAGCGGGGAGACCCAGTACTTC. This sequence joins TRBV15 and TRBJ2-5; 7 bases agree with TRBD2. This CDR3 has 15 amino acids. Per germline, CDR1 LNHNV and CDR2 YYDKDF (reference sequence). The V gene end was trimmed by 0 bases and the J gene end by 5 bases; junction bases not matched to a gene: 6.